Shown below are 17 T cell receptor beta chains from a single sample sequenced in a study of blood T cell repertoires in COVID-19. Assay: immunoSEQ multiplex PCR; the TCRdb copy retains only in-frame clones and omits some. Of 140,000 or so clones in the sample, 85% to 90% were seen once. Sample: peripheral blood. Receptors were obtained from an elderly woman with acute or convalescent COVID-19.

The sample holds one count of this clone. This chain joins TRBV30 and TRBJ1-2; the match to TRBD1 covers 10 bases. The CDR3 contains 14 residues. The junction had 10 bases not matched to a gene; V was cut back by 4 bases and J by 8 bases. CDR1 and CDR2 from the germline V gene are GTSNPN and SVGIG (reference sequence). CDR3 loop: CAWIIDRGQGGYTF. The DNA of the CDR3 is TGTGCCTGGATCATAGACAGGGGGCAAGGGGGCTACACCTTC. Using reference TRBV30 and TRBJ1-2 for the parts outside the CDR3, the full variable domain is SQTIHQWPATLVQPVGSPLSLECTVEGTSNPNLYWYRQAAGRGLQLLFYSVGIGQISSEVPQNLSASRPQDRQFILSSKKLLLSDSGFYLCAWIIDRGQGGYTFGSGTRLTVV.

The chain recombines TRBV2 with TRBJ1-4; 7 bases are a match to TRBD1. The J segment lost 7 bases and the V segment lost 5 bases, leaving 4 bases of the junction unmatched. The CDR3 length is 13 residues. Looked up from germline, CDR1 is SNHLY and CDR2 is FYNNEI. The CDR3 loop is CASSTDRVEKLFF. DNA of the CDR3: TGTGCCAGCAGTACCGACAGGGTTGAAAAACTGTTTTTT.

The chain links TRBV11-3 to TRBJ2-3; tentative D call: TRBD2 (5 bases). CDR3 length: 14 amino acids. The germline V gene has CDR1 SGHNT and CDR2 YENEEA. V was cut by 3 bases and J by 1 base, with 8 bases left in between. CDR3 sequence: CASSFGRGTDTQYF. For the CDR3, the DNA is TGTGCCAGCAGCTTTGGGCGGGGCACAGATACGCAGTATTTT.

This rearrangement joins TRBV19 to TRBJ1-5; D remains ambiguous. The germline CDR1 and CDR2 sequences are LNHDA and SQIVND (reference sequence). With 7 bases removed from V and 0 bases from J, the gap between germline ends came to 16 bases. CDR3 length: 16 residues. CDR3 region: CASKTQAGVSNQPQHF. As DNA, the CDR3 is TGTGCCAGTAAAACCCAGGCGGGAGTTAGCAATCAGCCCCAGCATTTT.

The V call is TRBV7-8, the J call TRBJ1-3, with D possibly TRBD1 on 5 matching bases. The germline V and J ends were trimmed by 6 bases and 1 base, with 7 bases remaining between them. Germline V gene sequence: CDR1 SGHVS, CDR2 FQNEAQ. The CDR3 contains 13 residues. CDR3 sequence: CASRPGSGNTIYF. CDR3 bases: TGTGCCAGCAGACCAGGGTCTGGAAACACCATATATTTT.

V and J are TRBV2 and TRBJ1-2, with a weak D call TRBD1 (5 bases). CDR1 SNHLY and CDR2 FYNNEI come from the germline V gene. The CDR3 has 14 residues. Between the trimmed V and J ends, which lost 2 bases and 3 bases, there was a span of 10 bases. The CDR3 here is CASSETQGDYGYTF. The CDR3, as DNA: TGTGCCAGCAGTGAAACTCAGGGTGACTATGGCTACACCTTC.

The chain employs TRBV27 and TRBJ2-5; D may be TRBD1 (6 bases). V lost 3 bases, J lost 0 bases, and 20 bases lay in between. The V gene's germline CDR1 is MNHEY and CDR2 SMNVEV (reference sequence). This CDR3 contains 18 residues. CDR3 sequence: CASSFLGTNGANQETQYF. CDR3 DNA sequence: TGTGCCAGCAGTTTCCTTGGGACAAATGGGGCGAACCAAGAGACCCAGTACTTC.

The chain joins TRBV9 to TRBJ1-2; a weak D match, TRBD1 (5 bases). Between the trimmed V and J ends, which lost 4 bases and 3 bases, there was a span of 13 bases. CDR3 size: 14 residues. Germline assignment: CDR1 SGDLS and CDR2 YYNGEE. The CDR3 nucleotides read TGTGCCAGCAGCTCCACCAGGGTTGACTATGGCTACACCTTC. Translated, it gives CASSSTRVDYGYTF.

The chain links TRBV19 to TRBJ1-2, with D possibly matching TRBD1 (6 bases). V was cut by 4 bases and J by 5 bases, with 11 bases left in between. Germline loops: CDR1 LNHDA, CDR2 SQIVND (reference sequence). The CDR3 runs to 13 residues. The CDR3 region is CASSNRQEYGYTF. DNA for the CDR3: TGTGCCAGTAGTAATCGACAGGAGTATGGCTACACCTTC.

A single count supports this clone. The genes are TRBV15 and TRBJ1-6; 8 bases agree with TRBD1. Germline trimming cut 5 bases from V and 5 bases from J; bases unmatched to any gene: 2. The CDR3 runs 14 residues. Germline assignment: CDR1 LNHNV and CDR2 YYDKDF (reference sequence). The CDR3 protein is CATSGQGDNSPLHF. The CDR3 DNA reads TGTGCCACCAGCGGACAGGGCGATAATTCACCCCTCCACTTT.

This clone has just one count. The chain couples TRBV2 to TRBJ2-1; 9 bases line up with TRBD2. The CDR3 runs 16 residues. Germline assignment: CDR1 SNHLY and CDR2 FYNNEI. J gave up 1 base and V 4 bases, and 5 bases lay outside the gene matches. The CDR3 sequence is CASSGALAGSYNEQFF. The CDR3 DNA sequence: TGTGCCAGCAGTGGGGCACTAGCGGGTTCCTACAATGAGCAGTTCTTC.

The V gene is TRBV15, the J gene TRBJ2-1; TRBD2 matches 9 bases. Germline V gene sequence: CDR1 LNHNV, CDR2 YYDKDF (reference sequence). V shed 8 bases and J 8 bases; nucleotides not matched to a gene: 19. The length of the CDR3 is 17 residues. The CDR3 DNA reads as TGTGCCACCCGGGACGGGTATCTGGGACTAGCTCTCTATGAGCAGTTCTTC. This gives the protein CATRDGYLGLALYEQFF.

The rearrangement links TRBV29-1 to TRBJ1-1, with D possibly matching TRBD1 (5 bases). V was pared by 7 bases and J by 1 base, with 10 bases between. The V gene's germline CDR1 is SQVTM and CDR2 ANQGSEA. CDR3 length: 12 residues. In DNA form, the CDR3 reads TGCAGCGCAAAACAGGCGAACACTGAAGCTTTCTTT. Translation: CSAKQANTEAFF.

V and J are TRBV6-5 and TRBJ2-3; 10 nucleotides agree with TRBD1. Looked up from germline, CDR1 is MNHEY and CDR2 is SVGAGI. V lost 8 bases to trimming and J lost 2 bases; unmatched junction nucleotides: 4. The CDR3 contains 14 residues. The CDR3 DNA is TGTGCCAGCCGGGACAGGGGACTCACAGATACGCAGTATTTT. Translating it yields CASRDRGLTDTQYF.

The V and J genes are TRBV7-8 and TRBJ2-3, with D maybe TRBD2 (7 bases). This CDR3 contains 15 residues. CDR1 and CDR2 from the germline V gene are SGHVS and FQNEAQ. The ends were cut back, 5 bases at V and 5 bases at J, with 17 bases in the middle. As DNA, the CDR3 is TGTGCCAGCAGCCCTTTGGCGGGGGCACTAGATACGCAGTATTTT. It translates to CASSPLAGALDTQYF.

This chain joins TRBV7-2 and TRBJ2-7; D unresolved. The CDR3 runs to 14 residues. The germline gives CDR1 SGHTA, CDR2 FQGNSA. With 1 base removed from V and 3 bases from J, the gap between germline ends came to 10 bases. CDR3 protein: CASSLGSQYYEQYF. The CDR3 DNA reads TGTGCCAGCAGCTTAGGTTCTCAGTACTACGAGCAGTACTTC.

This rearrangement joins TRBV20-1 to TRBJ2-1, with unresolved D. Per the germline V gene, CDR1 is DFQATT and CDR2 is SNEGSKA (reference sequence). V was clipped by 2 bases and J by 4 bases, with 3 bases between them. There are 11 residues in the CDR3. As DNA, the CDR3 is TGCAGTGCTAGAACTTACAATGAGCAGTTCTTC. Residues: CSARTYNEQFF.